This T cell receptor beta chain was found in a study of regulatory T cells in long-lasting Graves disease. The time point denotes: persistent/refractory GD, antithyroid drugs over 5 years with positive TRAb. The authors made the TCR library using RNA they extracted from PBMCs. Assembly of TCR beta libraries relied on iRepertoire HTBI primers together with Arm-PCR of CDR3 regions. TCRdb re-called the multiplex PCR reads through MiXCR, storing one row per CDR3 protein. The sample holds approximately 690,000 distinct CDR3 sequences, approximately 29% seen once. V lost 5 bases and J lost 7, with 20 bases in between. The germline gives CDR1 MNHNS, CDR2 SASEGT. The CDR3 runs 16 residues.

The starting material was peripheral blood mononuclear cells (PBMCs), obtained when the disease was refractory, from a patient treated with antithyroid drugs. The TCR comes from a female donor with Graves disease. The J gene is TRBJ2-2, the V gene TRBV6-1; tentatively, D is TRBD2 (5 bases). CDR3 nucleotide sequence: TGTGCCAGCAGTCCCTCGGGAACCTGGAGCATCGGGGAGCTGTTTTTT. This translates into CASSPSGTWSIGELFF.